The next 31 T cell receptor beta chains were all read from a single sample in a study of blood T cell repertoires in COVID-19. Assay used: immunoSEQ multiplex PCR; TCRdb lists only in-frame clones, some missing. The sample has about 81,000 clones, around 80% seen once. The specimen was peripheral blood. The receptor source for this set is a human donor in a cohort sampled during active COVID-19.

The chain employs TRBV29-1 and TRBJ2-7; 8 nucleotides align to TRBD1. V lost 7 bases to trimming and J lost 2 bases; unmatched junction nucleotides: 7. This CDR3 has 13 amino acids. Germline V CDR1 and CDR2: SQVTM, ANQGSEA. The CDR3 protein is CSAGTGITYEQYF. CDR3 DNA sequence: TGCAGCGCCGGGACAGGAATCACCTACGAGCAGTACTTC.

This clone turned up a few times. The V gene is TRBV3-1 (or the pseudogene TRBV3-2), the J gene TRBJ2-7, with TRBD1 identical over 9 bases. Losses at the gene ends were 4 bases for V and 2 bases for J; bases not matched to a gene: 3. The CDR3 covers 14 residues. Germline V CDR1 and CDR2: LGHDT, YNNKEL (reference sequence). CDR3 sequence: CASSPTGGTYEQYF. CDR3 DNA: TGTGCCAGCAGCCCGACAGGGGGGACCTACGAGCAGTACTTC.

This sequence joins TRBV4-1 and TRBJ2-3, with 10 bases matching TRBD2. Germline CDR1 is MGHRA and CDR2 is YSYEKL. CDR3 length equals 17 residues. With V trimmed by 2 bases and J by 2 bases, 7 bases remained unmatched. The CDR3 here is CASSQSGGAFDTDTQYF. In nucleotides, the CDR3 is TGCGCCAGCAGCCAAAGCGGGGGGGCGTTCGACACAGATACGCAGTATTTT.

The chain uses TRBV3-1 (or the pseudogene TRBV3-2) and TRBJ1-1, with 7 bases identical to TRBD1. Looked up from germline, CDR1 is LGHDT and CDR2 is YNNKEL (reference sequence). After removal of 5 bases from V and 0 bases from J, the junction contained 6 bases not matched to a gene. The CDR3 consists of 15 residues. CDR3 sequence: CASSGWDRLNTEAFF. CDR3 nucleotides: TGTGCCAGCAGCGGATGGGACAGATTGAACACTGAAGCTTTCTTT.

The rearrangement joins TRBV7-9 to TRBJ2-3, with 8 bases lining up with TRBD1. Germline V lookup: CDR1 SEHNR, CDR2 FQNEAQ (reference sequence). V lost 5 bases to trimming and J lost 0 bases; unmatched junction nucleotides: 4. The CDR3 consists of 15 residues. This chain's CDR3 is CASSARTGSTDTQYF. DNA for the CDR3: TGTGCCAGCAGCGCACGGACAGGGAGCACAGATACGCAGTATTTT.

The chain joins TRBV4-2 to TRBJ1-3; TRBD1 is a possible D gene (5 bases). V was cut by 3 bases and J by 0 bases, with 12 bases left in between. Germline V lookup: CDR1 LGHNA, CDR2 YNFKEQ. CDR3 size: 16 residues. CDR3 amino acids: CASSQLDTGSGNTIYF. Written as DNA, the CDR3 is TGTGCCAGCAGCCAGCTGGACACCGGCTCTGGAAACACCATATATTTT.

Comments on this clone: The junction departs from the called germline gene at one end, perhaps through a read error. The chain carries TRBV6-6 and TRBJ1-5; D is uncertain. This CDR3 region has 16 residues. Germline V gives CDR1 MNHNY, CDR2 SVGAGI (reference sequence). The CDR3 sequence: CVSGGIQLSSNQPQHF. CDR3 DNA sequence: TGTGTCAGCGGAGGGATACAGTTGTCTAGCAATCAGCCCCAGCATTTT.

The rearrangement joins TRBV7-9 to TRBJ2-5; possibly TRBD2 for D (7 bases). Between the trimmed V and J ends, which lost 0 bases and 2 bases, there was a span of 13 bases. CDR1 and CDR2 (germline): SEHNR, FQNEAQ (reference sequence). The CDR3 contains 16 residues. The CDR3 is CASSLAGRGHQETQYF. The CDR3 DNA sequence: TGTGCCAGCAGCTTAGCCGGGCGGGGGCATCAAGAGACCCAGTACTTC.

The chain carries TRBV6-5 and TRBJ2-1, with TRBD2 identical over 9 bases. V was clipped by 5 bases and J by 1 base; unmatched bases: 3. Germline CDR1 MNHEY, CDR2 SVGAGI. This CDR3 has 15 residues. This chain's CDR3 is CASSKRGDSYNEQFF. In nucleotides, the CDR3 is TGTGCCAGCAGTAAGCGGGGGGATTCCTACAATGAGCAGTTCTTC.

The chain links TRBV2 to TRBJ1-6; tentatively, D is TRBD1 (6 bases). The CDR3 has 14 amino acids. Germline-derived CDR1 and CDR2 are SNHLY and FYNNEI. V lost 6 bases and J lost 5, with 11 bases in between. The CDR3 coding sequence is TGTGCCAGCAGGACAGGCTCGGATAATTCACCCCTCCACTTT. Its protein is CASRTGSDNSPLHF.

The chain couples TRBV9 to TRBJ2-3; 9 nucleotides agree with TRBD2. CDR3 length: 16 residues. From germline, CDR1 is SGDLS and CDR2 YYNGEE. The trim removed 0 bases at V and 6 bases at J, leaving 8 bases unmatched. The CDR3 sequence is CASSVDGSGGGDTQYF. The CDR3 coding sequence is TGTGCCAGCAGCGTAGACGGTAGCGGGGGAGGGGATACGCAGTATTTT. Variable domain in full (rest from reference TRBV9 and TRBJ2-3): DSGVTQTPKHLITATGQRVTLRCSPRSGDLSVYWYQQSLDQGLQFLIQYYNGEERAKGNILERFSAQQFPDLHSELNLSSLELGDSALYFCASSVDGSGGGDTQYFGPGTRLTVL.

The chain joins TRBV5-4 to TRBJ1-2; 9 bases map to TRBD1. Germline CDR1 reads SGHNT; CDR2 reads YYREEE (reference sequence). The junction had 13 bases not matched to a gene; V was cut back by 4 bases and J by 6 bases. This CDR3 has 16 residues. The CDR3 DNA reads TGTGCCAGCAGCCCGACCCCACGGCGGGACAGGGATGGCTACACCTTC. It encodes CASSPTPRRDRDGYTF.

This clone turned up a few times. The CDR3 bases are TGTGCCAGCAGTTTTGTGACAGAAAATTCACCCCTCCACTTT. It yields the protein CASSFVTENSPLHF. This chain uses TRBV28 with TRBJ1-6; D is perhaps TRBD1 (5 bases). V was cut by 3 bases and J by 7 bases, with 10 bases left in between. Germline CDR1 MDHEN, CDR2 SYDVKM. The CDR3 totals 14 residues.

V gene TRBV6-5 combines with J gene TRBJ2-6; no clear D. V lost 6 bases to trimming and J lost 0 bases, with 3 bases between them. The germline V gene has CDR1 MNHEY and CDR2 SVGAGI. The CDR3 totals 13 residues. CDR3 protein: CASSFSGANVLTF. In DNA form, the CDR3 reads TGTGCCAGCAGCTTCTCTGGGGCCAACGTCCTGACTTTC.

V usage is TRBV5-1 and J usage is TRBJ2-5; no firm D call. CDR3 length: 14 amino acids. The V gene lost 4 bases and the J gene lost 2 bases, with 12 bases spanning the gap. Germline loops: CDR1 SGHRS, CDR2 YFSETQ. The CDR3 region is CASSPSSAQETQYF. CDR3 DNA: TGCGCCAGCAGCCCAAGTTCAGCGCAAGAGACCCAGTACTTC.

This rearrangement joins TRBV6-1 to TRBJ1-5; D uncertain. This CDR3 has 15 amino acids. Trimming pared 1 base from V and 0 bases from J, leaving 7 bases between. Germline-derived CDR1 and CDR2 are MNHNS and SASEGT. Here the CDR3 reads CASSEGGISNQPQHF. CDR3 DNA: TGTGCCAGCAGTGAAGGAGGGATTAGCAATCAGCCCCAGCATTTT.

This chain connects TRBV4-1 to TRBJ1-3; D is perhaps TRBD1 (5 bases). The germline V gene encodes CDR1 MGHRA and CDR2 YSYEKL. V lost 4 bases to trimming and J lost 0 bases, with 19 bases between them. The CDR3 extends over 18 amino acids. Here the CDR3 reads CASSPRSRTGDSGNTIYF. For the CDR3, the DNA is TGCGCCAGCAGCCCCAGATCTCGTACAGGAGACTCTGGAAACACCATATATTTT.

This clone appeared a few times. The chain employs TRBV19 and TRBJ1-6; a weak D match, TRBD1 (5 bases). V shed 5 bases and J shed 1 base, with 9 bases lying between them. Per the germline V gene, CDR1 is LNHDA and CDR2 is SQIVND (reference sequence). The CDR3 contains 15 residues. The CDR3 loop is CASSHPGSYNSPLHF. The CDR3 DNA reads TGTGCCAGTAGTCATCCAGGGTCCTATAATTCACCCCTCCACTTT.

The chain uses TRBV9 and TRBJ1-3; the D is unclear. Trimming took 1 base from V and 4 from J, leaving 6 bases between them. CDR3 size: 13 residues. Germline V gene data show CDR1 as SGDLS and CDR2 as YYNGEE. The CDR3 sequence is CASSVSAGNTIYF. The CDR3 region has the DNA TGTGCCAGCAGCGTAAGCGCGGGAAACACCATATATTTT.

This clone was seen a single time. The rearrangement joins TRBV28 to TRBJ2-1, with 7 bases identical to TRBD1. Germline-derived CDR1 and CDR2 are MDHEN and SYDVKM. CDR3 length: 13 amino acids. V dropped 10 bases and J dropped 2; count of bases not matched to a gene: 5. CDR3 nucleotides: TGTGCCACCATACAGGGGCCCTACAATGAGCAGTTCTTC. It yields the protein CATIQGPYNEQFF.

This clone has a handful of counts. This sequence joins TRBV7-2 and TRBJ2-1, with TRBD2 as a possible D gene (5 bases). The CDR3 extends over 14 amino acids. Germline V gives CDR1 SGHTA, CDR2 FQGNSA. V gave up 0 bases and J gave up 6 bases, with 9 bases separating them. DNA for the CDR3: TGTGCCAGCAGCTTAGCCGGGGTTCGCAATGAGCAGTTCTTC. Translation gives CASSLAGVRNEQFF. The variable domain in full, completed from reference TRBV7-2 and TRBJ2-1, reads GAGVSQSPSNKVTEKGKDVELRCDPISGHTALYWYRQSLGQGLEFLIYFQGNSAPDKSGLPSDRFSAERTGGSVSTLTIQRTQQEDSAVYLCASSLAGVRNEQFFGPGTRLTVL.

V gene TRBV29-1 combines with J gene TRBJ2-3, with 9 bases matching TRBD2. From germline, CDR1 is SQVTM and CDR2 ANQGSEA. The CDR3 consists of 13 residues. V lost 3 bases to trimming and J lost 5 bases; unmatched junction nucleotides: 3. Written as DNA, the CDR3 is TGCAGCGTTGACGCGGGGGGGGGAGATACGCAGTATTTT. Its protein is CSVDAGGGDTQYF.

The chain employs TRBV18 and TRBJ2-3, with a possible D match to TRBD2 (5 bases). There are 14 residues in the CDR3. Germline CDR1 and CDR2: KGHSH and LQKENI. Trimming shortened V by 2 bases and J by 5 bases, and 11 bases separated the two germline ends. The CDR3 DNA is TGTGCCAGCTCACCAGGTAGCGTGAAAGATACGCAGTATTTT. Translating it yields CASSPGSVKDTQYF. Looking up the rest from reference TRBV18 and TRBJ2-3 gives the full variable domain: NAGVMQNPRHLVRRRGQEARLRCSPMKGHSHVYWYRQLPEEGLKFMVYLQKENIIDESGMPKERFSAEFPKEGPSILRIQQVVRGDSAAYFCASSPGSVKDTQYFGPGTRLTVL.

This chain joins TRBV18 and TRBJ2-7; 7 bases line up with TRBD1. The V gene end was trimmed by 3 bases and the J gene end by 2 bases; junction bases not matched to a gene: 7. CDR3 length equals 15 residues. The germline V gene has CDR1 KGHSH and CDR2 LQKENI. This CDR3 reads CASSPGQVNPYEQYF. CDR3 nucleotide sequence: TGTGCCAGCTCACCTGGACAGGTAAACCCCTACGAGCAGTACTTC.

The chain has TRBV28 and TRBJ1-5; 8 bases map to TRBD1. Trimming cost V 6 bases and J 7 bases; bases outside gene matches: 8. The CDR3 is made up of 14 amino acids. Germline lookup yields CDR1 MDHEN and CDR2 SYDVKM. This chain's CDR3 is CASRLTGDKQPQHF. The CDR3 nucleotides read TGTGCCAGCAGGTTGACAGGGGATAAACAGCCCCAGCATTTT.

The chain recombines TRBV18 with TRBJ1-1; TRBD1 is a possible D gene (5 bases). This CDR3 has 13 amino acids. Germline V gives CDR1 KGHSH, CDR2 LQKENI. Trimming pared 5 bases from V and 1 base from J, leaving 8 bases between. The CDR3 DNA follows: TGTGCCAGCTCAGATCAGGGGAACACTGAAGCTTTCTTT. This codes for CASSDQGNTEAFF.

This clone has just a few counts. The chain links TRBV7-2 to TRBJ1-6, with unresolved D. V gave up 5 bases and J gave up 5 bases, with 10 bases separating them. The CDR3 runs to 14 residues. Germline values: CDR1 SGHTA, CDR2 FQGNSA. The CDR3 DNA reads as TGTGCCAGCAGCCCATGGAGGAATAATTCACCCCTCCACTTT. Amino acid sequence: CASSPWRNNSPLHF.

The chain employs TRBV2 and TRBJ1-5, with D possibly TRBD1 on 6 matching bases. Trimming stripped 8 bases from V and 5 bases from J, with 16 bases between. The length of the CDR3 is 14 residues. Germline lookup yields CDR1 SNHLY and CDR2 FYNNEI. CDR3 nucleotides: TGTGCCAGCCTCGGCACAGGGAAAGATCAGCCCCAGCATTTT. Its translation is CASLGTGKDQPQHF.

The chain couples TRBV5-6 to TRBJ2-2; a weak D match, TRBD1 (5 bases). Trimming removed 0 bases from V and 6 bases from J, with 15 bases in between. This CDR3 contains 16 residues. Germline-derived CDR1 and CDR2 are SGHDT and YYEEEE. CDR3 in DNA: TGTGCCAGCAGCTTGGTTTCAGGGTCTTACGCCGGGGAGCTGTTTTTT. It encodes CASSLVSGSYAGELFF.

V and J are TRBV7-3 and TRBJ2-2; TRBD2 agrees at 9 bases. Germline values: CDR1 SGHTA, CDR2 FQGTGA. V dropped 5 bases and J dropped 6; count of bases not matched to a gene: 10. This CDR3 has 16 amino acids. As DNA, the CDR3 is TGTGCCAGCAGCCAGTACGGAGCGGGGGGTTCCGGGGAGCTGTTTTTT. Amino acids: CASSQYGAGGSGELFF.

The genes are TRBV5-1 and TRBJ2-1; weak D call: TRBD2 (6 bases). Per germline, CDR1 SGHRS and CDR2 YFSETQ. The ends were cut back, 0 bases at V and 9 bases at J, with 10 bases in the middle. This CDR3 spans 13 amino acids. The CDR3 coding sequence is TGCGCCAGCAGCTTGGTTGGGGGAGGTGAGCAGTTCTTC. Encoded protein: CASSLVGGGEQFF.